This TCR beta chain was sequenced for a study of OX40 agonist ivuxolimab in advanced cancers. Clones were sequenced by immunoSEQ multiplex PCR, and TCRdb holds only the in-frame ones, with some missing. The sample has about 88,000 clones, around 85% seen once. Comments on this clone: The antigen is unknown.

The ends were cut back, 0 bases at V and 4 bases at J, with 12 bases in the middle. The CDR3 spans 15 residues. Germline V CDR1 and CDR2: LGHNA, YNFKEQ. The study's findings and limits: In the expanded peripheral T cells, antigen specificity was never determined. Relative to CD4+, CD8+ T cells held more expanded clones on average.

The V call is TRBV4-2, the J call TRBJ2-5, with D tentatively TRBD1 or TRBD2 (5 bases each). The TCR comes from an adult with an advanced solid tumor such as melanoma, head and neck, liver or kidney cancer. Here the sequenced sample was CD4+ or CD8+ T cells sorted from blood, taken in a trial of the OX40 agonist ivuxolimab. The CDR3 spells CASSQDRTGRETQYF. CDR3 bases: TGTGCCAGCAGCCAAGATAGGACGGGGCGAGAGACCCAGTACTTC.